Following are 15 T cell receptor beta chains from one sample sequenced in a study of response to subunit inactivated influenza vaccine. One entry per CDR3 protein results from TCRdb running MiXCR on the RT-PCR reads. The sample lists roughly 500,000 distinct CDR3 sequences; roughly a quarter were seen once. These data were also reused for a study on T cells expressing NK-cell markers. As reported in that work: Production of TCR beta cDNA relied on 5'RACE template switching with UMIs.

Sequenced here: CD4+ T cells sorted from PBMCs, sampled about 12 days after vaccination. The receptors shown here come from a man in his fifties or sixties who received an inactivated influenza vaccine.

In DNA, the CDR3 is TGTGCCAGCACCCGCCGGGCCCAAGATGTAGCCAAAAACATTCAGTACTTC. It is translated as CASTRRAQDVAKNIQYF. The V gene is TRBV6-1, the J gene TRBJ2-4; the D is unclear. The CDR3 is made up of 17 amino acids. CDR1 and CDR2 from the germline V gene are MNHNS and SASEGT. V was trimmed by 7 bases and J by 0 bases, leaving 19 bases between them.

This chain connects TRBV7-3 to TRBJ2-7; TRBD1 is a possible D gene (6 bases). The CDR3 covers 13 residues. V lost 3 bases, J lost 5 bases, and 11 bases lay in between. Germline CDR1 SGHTA, CDR2 FQGTGA. The CDR3 here is CASSFSQGNEQYF. CDR3 bases: TGTGCCAGCAGCTTTTCGCAGGGGAACGAGCAGTACTTC.

This clonotype came up many times. This chain uses TRBV7-6 with TRBJ2-3; the match to TRBD2 covers 13 bases. This CDR3 is 17 amino acids long. The trim removed 5 bases at V and 2 bases at J, leaving 7 bases unmatched. Germline V gene data show CDR1 as SGHVS and CDR2 as FNYEAQ. CDR3 sequence reads: CASSPRLAGGLTDTQYF. In DNA form, the CDR3 reads TGTGCCAGCAGCCCCCGACTAGCGGGGGGACTCACAGATACGCAGTATTTT.

V is TRBV3-1 and J is TRBJ1-6; tentatively, D is TRBD1 (6 bases). Germline CDR1 and CDR2: LGHDT and YNNKEL (reference sequence). V was pared by 3 bases and J by 6 bases, with 12 bases between. This CDR3 has 15 amino acids. This chain's CDR3 is CASSQGTRINSPLHF. DNA for the CDR3: TGTGCCAGCAGCCAGGGGACACGGATTAATTCACCCCTCCACTTT.

Only a few counts were recorded for this clonotype. The V and J genes are TRBV5-1 and TRBJ1-2; no clear D. Looked up from germline, CDR1 is SGHRS and CDR2 is YFSETQ. The CDR3 consists of 12 residues. V was cut by 4 bases and J by 6 bases, with 10 bases left in between. The CDR3 DNA reads TGCGCCAGCAGCACAACTGGGAATGGCTACACCTTC. Protein product: CASSTTGNGYTF. The full variable domain, with the rest looked up from reference TRBV5-1 and TRBJ1-2, is KAGVTQTPRYLIKTRGQQVTLSCSPISGHRSVSWYQQTPGQGLQFLFEYFSETQRNKGNFPGRFSGRQFSNSRSEMNVSTLELGDSALYLCASSTTGNGYTFGSGTRLTVV.

A few counts support this clonotype. The chain combines TRBV11-1 with TRBJ2-2, with D hard to call. Trimming removed 5 bases from V and 6 bases from J, with 7 bases in between. This CDR3 contains 12 residues. Germline loops: CDR1 SGHAT, CDR2 FQDESV (reference sequence). The CDR3: CASSSLAGELFF. The CDR3 DNA reads as TGTGCCAGCAGCAGTCTCGCCGGGGAGCTGTTTTTT.

This rearrangement joins TRBV3-1 to TRBJ2-7; D may be TRBD1 (6 bases). This CDR3 region has 18 residues. V was pared by 3 bases and J by 4 bases, with 25 bases between. In germline, CDR1 is LGHDT, CDR2 YNNKEL (reference sequence). The CDR3 coding sequence is TGTGCCAGCAGCCAGGTATACGGGACGACTGCTAGGGGGTACGAGCAGTACTTC. It codes for CASSQVYGTTARGYEQYF.

The sample holds a few counts of this clonotype. V gene TRBV24-1 combines with J gene TRBJ2-5; D could derive from TRBD1 or TRBD2 (5 bases each). V was pared by 3 bases and J by 5 bases, with 12 bases between. The germline gives CDR1 KGHDR, CDR2 SFDVKD. The CDR3 covers 14 residues. In DNA form, the CDR3 reads TGTGCCACCAGTGATCCCCGACAGCGGGAGACCCAGTACTTC. It is translated as CATSDPRQRETQYF.

This clonotype appeared a few times. The genes are TRBV6-1 and TRBJ1-4; 7 bases map to TRBD1. The germline V gene has CDR1 MNHNS and CDR2 SASEGT. CDR3 length: 14 residues. V lost 5 bases to trimming and J lost 8 bases; unmatched junction nucleotides: 8. CDR3 sequence reads: CASSIVETGEKLFF. The CDR3 coding sequence is TGTGCCAGCAGTATTGTTGAGACAGGGGAAAAACTGTTTTTT.

The V call is TRBV5-6, the J call TRBJ1-3, with D possibly being TRBD1 (6 bases). The CDR3 covers 19 residues. Trimming pared 3 bases from V and 0 bases from J, leaving 22 bases between. CDR1 and CDR2 (germline): SGHDT, YYEEEE. The CDR3 DNA reads as TGTGCCAGCAGCTCGGACAGCTTATCCTACTCTTTCTCTGGAAACACCATATATTTT. Its protein is CASSSDSLSYSFSGNTIYF.

The CDR3 region has the DNA TGTGCCAGCAGTTTATCGGGGACTAGCTCATATGAGCAGTTCTTC. Translated: CASSLSGTSSYEQFF. The chain links TRBV27 to TRBJ2-1; 9 bases agree with TRBD2. The CDR3 spans 15 residues. V lost 0 bases and J lost 8; bases outside the gene matches: 5. Germline CDR1 is MNHEY and CDR2 is SMNVEV (reference sequence).

This clonotype was seen repeatedly, ten times or more. This chain links TRBV4-3 with TRBJ2-2, with 9 nucleotides matching TRBD2. The CDR3 runs 16 residues. The V gene end was trimmed by 0 bases and the J gene end by 4 bases; junction bases not matched to a gene: 3. The germline V gene encodes CDR1 LGHNA and CDR2 YSLEER. The CDR3: CASSQDAGGPTGELFF. In DNA form, the CDR3 reads TGCGCCAGCAGCCAAGACGCGGGAGGGCCCACCGGGGAGCTGTTTTTT.

The rearrangement uses TRBV28 and TRBJ2-3; D unresolved. The CDR3 is 17 residues long. Trimming left V 5 bases short and J 2 bases short, with 20 bases between. From germline, CDR1 is MDHEN and CDR2 SYDVKM. CDR3 DNA: TGTGCCAGCAGTCTACCCCCTGGGCTAGACAACACAGATACGCAGTATTTT. It specifies CASSLPPGLDNTDTQYF. The complete variable domain, with remaining parts taken from reference TRBV28 and TRBJ2-3, reads DVKVTQSSRYLVKRTGEKVFLECVQDMDHENMFWYRQDPGLGLRLIYFSYDVKMKEKGDIPEGYSVSREKKERFSLILESASTNQTSMYLCASSLPPGLDNTDTQYFGPGTRLTVL.

In its sample, this clonotype was seen a few times. The J gene is TRBJ1-1, the V gene TRBV7-2; 11 bases match TRBD1. Losses at the gene ends were 5 bases for V and 4 bases for J; bases not matched to a gene: 6. Germline V gene sequence: CDR1 SGHTA, CDR2 FQGNSA. The CDR3 is made up of 15 amino acids. The CDR3 sequence: CASSPHGTGGTEAFF. The CDR3 nucleotides read TGTGCCAGCAGCCCACACGGGACAGGGGGCACTGAAGCTTTCTTT.

This clonotype has just a few counts. This sequence joins TRBV29-1 and TRBJ2-3; D is perhaps TRBD1 or TRBD2 (5 bases each). V was clipped by 6 bases and J by 2 bases, with 12 bases between them. CDR3 length equals 13 residues. CDR1 SQVTM and CDR2 ANQGSEA come from the germline V gene. The CDR3 is CSVTGRFTDTQYF. CDR3 coding DNA: TGCAGCGTAACGGGACGGTTCACAGATACGCAGTATTTT.